Here is one T cell receptor beta chain with its context. Its matching antigen is unknown. This sample is drawn from a study of neoadjuvant anti-PD-1 for oral cavity cancer. Across the whole study: Around day 43, patients without progression received a fourth nivolumab dose before surgery. Notes on the study in general: Pretreatment Treg/Th17 ratio correlated inversely with post-treatment tumor clonality.

Only in-frame clones appear in the TCRdb table, and some are missing; sequencing was by immunoSEQ multiplex PCR. The sample holds tens of thousands of clones, approximately 80% seen once. Patients were newly diagnosed with stage II-IVA oral cavity squamous cell carcinoma without prior systemic or radiation treatment. Per germline, CDR1 GTSNPN and CDR2 SVGIG (reference sequence). Trimming left V 3 bases short and J 6 bases short, with 18 bases between. The CDR3 runs 15 residues. The chain carries TRBV30 and TRBJ1-5, with D maybe TRBD1 (5 bases). This TCR came from a person between 40 and 79 years old with oral cavity squamous cell carcinoma. Sequencing was performed on PBMCs, taken before nivolumab (anti-PD-1) treatment. The CDR3 loop is CAWSDGASAGQPQHF. The DNA of the CDR3 is TGTGCCTGGAGCGATGGGGCTTCCGCCGGTCAGCCCCAGCATTTT.